Listed below are T cell receptor beta chains from one sample, sequenced in a study of OX40 agonist ivuxolimab in advanced cancers. The data were produced by immunoSEQ multiplex PCR, yet TCRdb's version contains in-frame clones alone and is incomplete. The table has some 52,000 clones, 80% to 90% seen once. The specimen comprised CD4+ or CD8+ T cells sorted from blood, sampled in a trial of the OX40 agonist ivuxolimab. Receptor source: an adult with an advanced solid tumor such as melanoma, head and neck, liver or kidney cancer. CDR3s include the opening cysteine and the closing phenylalanine or tryptophan. D genes are given only for firm matches. Where a row states a size, it is once, few, many or the class of an expanded clone; other rows omit it.

abundance: -
d_gene: -
j_gene: TRBJ1-1
v_gene: TRBV6-1
CDR3aa: CASSENPGATEAFF
CDR3nt: TGTGCCAGCAGTGAAAACCCTGGGGCCACTGAAGCTTTCTTT

abundance: -
d_gene: TRBD1
j_gene: TRBJ2-5
v_gene: TRBV10-3
CDR3aa: CAISEIQGEETQYF
CDR3nt: TGTGCCATCAGTGAGATACAGGGGGAAGAGACCCAGTACTTC

abundance: -
d_gene: -
j_gene: TRBJ1-2
v_gene: TRBV7-8
CDR3aa: CASSARAFQWGYGYTF
CDR3nt: TGTGCCAGCAGCGCACGGGCCTTCCAGTGGGGCTATGGCTACACCTTC

abundance: -
d_gene: -
j_gene: TRBJ1-3
v_gene: TRBV5-1
CDR3aa: CASSLASGNTIYF
CDR3nt: TGCGCCAGCAGCTTGGCTTCGGGAAACACCATATATTTT

abundance: -
d_gene: -
j_gene: TRBJ1-3
v_gene: TRBV25-1
CDR3aa: CASTTASGNTIYF
CDR3nt: TGTGCCAGCACGACAGCCTCTGGAAACACCATATATTTT

abundance: -
d_gene: TRBD1
j_gene: TRBJ1-1
v_gene: TRBV30
CDR3aa: CAWGGQGLIYTEAFF
CDR3nt: TGTGCCTGGGGGGGACAGGGCCTGATTTACACTGAAGCTTTCTTT

abundance: -
d_gene: -
j_gene: TRBJ1-2
v_gene: TRBV11-2
CDR3aa: CASSLTPRTGIYGYTF
CDR3nt: TGTGCCAGCAGCTTAACTCCAAGGACGGGAATTTATGGCTACACCTTC

abundance: -
d_gene: -
j_gene: TRBJ1-1
v_gene: TRBV6-5
CDR3aa: CASSTRDTEAFF
CDR3nt: TGTGCCAGCAGTACGCGAGACACTGAAGCTTTCTTT

abundance: -
d_gene: -
j_gene: TRBJ1-1
v_gene: TRBV29-1
CDR3aa: CSVLRNERGTEAFF
CDR3nt: TGCAGCGTTCTGCGTAACGAGAGGGGCACTGAAGCTTTCTTT

abundance: few
d_gene: -
j_gene: TRBJ1-6
v_gene: TRBV19
CDR3aa: CASSGTGGGSPLHF
CDR3nt: TGTGCCAGTAGTGGCACCGGGGGCGGTTCACCCCTCCACTTT

abundance: few
d_gene: TRBD1
j_gene: TRBJ2-4
v_gene: TRBV12-5
CDR3aa: CASGHRQGQSKNIQYF
CDR3nt: TGTGCTAGTGGTCACCGACAGGGGCAATCCAAAAACATTCAGTACTTC

abundance: -
d_gene: -
j_gene: TRBJ2-3
v_gene: TRBV18
CDR3aa: CASSPGDFGTQYF
CDR3nt: TGTGCCAGCTCACCGGGGGATTTCGGTACGCAGTATTTT

abundance: -
d_gene: TRBD1
j_gene: TRBJ2-3
v_gene: TRBV5-1
CDR3aa: CASSGGQGGGTDTQYF
CDR3nt: TGCGCCAGCAGCGGGGGACAGGGGGGAGGCACAGATACGCAGTATTTT

abundance: -
d_gene: -
j_gene: TRBJ2-4
v_gene: TRBV15
CDR3aa: CASFYLAKNIQYF
CDR3nt: TGTGCCAGCTTCTACTTAGCCAAAAACATTCAGTACTTC

abundance: -
d_gene: -
j_gene: TRBJ2-7
v_gene: TRBV28
CDR3aa: CASSLLGAGAEQYF
CDR3nt: TGTGCCAGCAGTTTGCTTGGGGCAGGCGCCGAGCAGTACTTC

abundance: -
d_gene: TRBD1
j_gene: TRBJ2-3
v_gene: TRBV11-2
CDR3aa: CASSILRDRDTQYF
CDR3nt: TGTGCCAGCAGCATTTTGAGGGACAGGGATACGCAGTATTTT

abundance: -
d_gene: -
j_gene: TRBJ2-1
v_gene: TRBV5-1
CDR3aa: CASSSRPGMDSEQFF
CDR3nt: TGCGCCAGCAGCTCCCGACCGGGAATGGATAGTGAGCAGTTCTTC

abundance: once
d_gene: -
j_gene: TRBJ1-4
v_gene: TRBV6-1
CDR3aa: CASSDPPGLTEKLFF
CDR3nt: TGTGCCAGCAGTGATCCTCCGGGACTCACAGAGAAACTGTTTTTT

abundance: -
d_gene: -
j_gene: TRBJ2-5
v_gene: TRBV5-1
CDR3aa: CASSLRGLEETQYF
CDR3nt: TGCGCCAGCAGCTTGAGGGGACTCGAAGAGACCCAGTACTTC

abundance: -
d_gene: TRBD1
j_gene: TRBJ1-2
v_gene: TRBV25-1
CDR3aa: CASSGLKTGFGNYGYTF
CDR3nt: TGTGCCAGCAGTGGGCTTAAGACAGGGTTCGGTAACTATGGCTACACCTTC

abundance: -
d_gene: -
j_gene: TRBJ2-7
v_gene: TRBV6-1
CDR3aa: CASSEVVGRDWEQYF
CDR3nt: TGTGCCAGCAGTGAAGTCGTGGGAAGGGATTGGGAGCAGTACTTC

abundance: -
d_gene: TRBD1
j_gene: TRBJ1-1
v_gene: TRBV6-5
CDR3aa: CASSFKGGAGSTEAFF
CDR3nt: TGTGCCAGCAGTTTTAAAGGGGGCGCGGGGAGCACTGAAGCTTTCTTT

abundance: -
d_gene: TRBD1
j_gene: TRBJ1-6
v_gene: TRBV19
CDR3aa: CASSIAGTGGNSPLHF
CDR3nt: TGTGCCAGTAGTATAGCTGGGACAGGGGGAAATTCACCCCTCCACTTT

abundance: -
d_gene: TRBD1
j_gene: TRBJ1-1
v_gene: TRBV5-1
CDR3aa: CASSPMGQTNTEAFF
CDR3nt: TGCGCCAGCAGCCCCATGGGACAGACGAACACTGAAGCTTTCTTT

abundance: -
d_gene: TRBD2
j_gene: TRBJ2-2
v_gene: TRBV7-9
CDR3aa: CASSLAGDTGELFF
CDR3nt: TGTGCCAGCAGTCTAGCGGGTGACACCGGGGAGCTGTTTTTT

abundance: -
d_gene: TRBD1
j_gene: TRBJ1-1
v_gene: TRBV6-5
CDR3aa: CASRLHGQGNTEAFF
CDR3nt: TGTGCCAGCAGACTCCATGGACAGGGGAACACTGAAGCTTTCTTT

abundance: -
d_gene: -
j_gene: TRBJ1-1
v_gene: TRBV6-6
CDR3aa: CASSQTMVGEAFF
CDR3nt: TGTGCCAGCAGCCAAACCATGGTAGGGGAAGCTTTCTTT

abundance: -
d_gene: -
j_gene: TRBJ1-1
v_gene: TRBV5-5
CDR3aa: CASSSRGEGVAFF
CDR3nt: TGTGCCAGCAGCTCACGAGGTGAAGGCGTAGCTTTCTTT

abundance: -
d_gene: -
j_gene: TRBJ2-2
v_gene: TRBV5-1
CDR3aa: CASSSNIGELFF
CDR3nt: TGCGCCAGCAGCTCCAATATCGGGGAGCTGTTTTTT

abundance: -
d_gene: -
j_gene: TRBJ2-3
v_gene: TRBV10-2
CDR3aa: CASISLVGADTQYF
CDR3nt: TGCGCCAGCATTAGTCTAGTGGGGGCGGATACGCAGTATTTT

abundance: -
d_gene: -
j_gene: TRBJ2-7
v_gene: TRBV28
CDR3aa: CASSSPAVYEQYF
CDR3nt: TGTGCCAGCAGTTCCCCGGCGGTCTACGAGCAGTACTTC

abundance: -
d_gene: TRBD1
j_gene: TRBJ1-4
v_gene: TRBV5-4
CDR3aa: CASSFDRGREKLFF
CDR3nt: TGTGCCAGCAGCTTTGACAGGGGGCGTGAAAAACTGTTTTTT

abundance: -
d_gene: -
j_gene: TRBJ1-2
v_gene: TRBV28
CDR3aa: CASSSLLGNYGYTF
CDR3nt: TGTGCCAGCAGCTCCCTCCTGGGGAACTATGGCTACACCTTC

abundance: -
d_gene: -
j_gene: TRBJ1-1
v_gene: TRBV2
CDR3aa: CASIQSGGLATEAFF
CDR3nt: TGTGCCAGCATCCAAAGTGGGGGGCTGGCCACTGAAGCTTTCTTT

abundance: -
d_gene: -
j_gene: TRBJ1-6
v_gene: TRBV30
CDR3aa: CASLRAGSYNSPLHF
CDR3nt: TGTGCCTCTTTGCGGGCGGGCTCCTATAATTCACCCCTCCACTTT

abundance: -
d_gene: -
j_gene: TRBJ2-2
v_gene: TRBV30
CDR3aa: CATGQVSGELFF
CDR3nt: TGTGCCACGGGTCAAGTCTCCGGGGAGCTGTTTTTT

abundance: -
d_gene: TRBD2
j_gene: TRBJ2-7
v_gene: TRBV29-1
CDR3aa: CSVGSPGLAYEQYF
CDR3nt: TGCAGCGTCGGGAGCCCGGGACTAGCGTACGAGCAGTACTTC

abundance: -
d_gene: TRBD2
j_gene: TRBJ2-1
v_gene: TRBV5-4
CDR3aa: CASTTSGGDNEQFF
CDR3nt: TGTGCCAGCACTACTAGCGGGGGGGACAATGAGCAGTTCTTC

abundance: -
d_gene: -
j_gene: TRBJ1-1
v_gene: TRBV6-1
CDR3aa: CASSVTGTSYTEAFF
CDR3nt: TGTGCCAGCTCTGTGACTGGGACTTCCTACACTGAAGCTTTCTTT

abundance: -
d_gene: -
j_gene: TRBJ1-5
v_gene: TRBV28
CDR3aa: CASIAGNQPQHF
CDR3nt: TGTGCCAGCATCGCCGGGAATCAGCCCCAGCATTTT

abundance: -
d_gene: -
j_gene: TRBJ1-2
v_gene: TRBV6-5
CDR3aa: CASSYFGQLGYTF
CDR3nt: TGTGCCAGCAGTTACTTCGGACAACTCGGCTACACCTTC

abundance: -
d_gene: -
j_gene: TRBJ1-2
v_gene: TRBV7-3
CDR3aa: CASSQGGGLLGYGYTF
CDR3nt: TGTGCCAGCAGCCAAGGTGGCGGACTCTTAGGCTATGGCTACACCTTC

abundance: once
d_gene: TRBD1
j_gene: TRBJ1-3
v_gene: TRBV6-5
CDR3aa: CASSFRGSGNTIYF
CDR3nt: TGTGCCAGCAGCTTCAGGGGGTCTGGAAACACCATATATTTT

abundance: -
d_gene: -
j_gene: TRBJ1-3
v_gene: TRBV29-1
CDR3aa: CSVEDPISGNTIYF
CDR3nt: TGCAGCGTTGAAGATCCAATCTCTGGAAACACCATATATTTT

abundance: -
d_gene: TRBD1
j_gene: TRBJ1-2
v_gene: TRBV19
CDR3aa: CASSRGQAINYGYTF
CDR3nt: TGTGCCAGTAGTAGGGGACAGGCAATTAACTATGGCTACACCTTC

abundance: -
d_gene: -
j_gene: TRBJ1-1
v_gene: TRBV25-1
CDR3aa: CASSESMNTEAFF
CDR3nt: TGTGCCAGCAGTGAATCCATGAACACTGAAGCTTTCTTT

abundance: -
d_gene: -
j_gene: TRBJ1-3
v_gene: TRBV5-1
CDR3aa: CASSAEGVISGNTIYF
CDR3nt: TGCGCCAGCAGCGCCGAGGGGGTCATCTCTGGAAACACCATATATTTT

abundance: -
d_gene: -
j_gene: TRBJ1-3
v_gene: TRBV30
CDR3aa: CAWSPDNSGNTIYF
CDR3nt: TGTGCCTGGAGTCCGGACAACTCTGGAAACACCATATATTTT